This T cell receptor (beta chain) was identified in a study of OX40 agonist ivuxolimab in advanced cancers. This table comes from immunoSEQ multiplex PCR, and its TCRdb copy is limited to in-frame clones, with some not included. This sample yields fewer than 75,000 clones, of which around nine tenths are seen a single time; about 0.62% belongs to the top ten. Trimming took off 2 bases at V and 1 base at J, with 11 bases between the two ends. Germline CDR1 is MNHEY and CDR2 is SMNVEV (reference sequence). The CDR3 is made up of 15 amino acids. This chain joins TRBV27 and TRBJ1-1, with a tentative D call TRBD1 (6 bases). This TCR was recovered from an adult with an advanced solid tumor such as melanoma, head and neck, liver or kidney cancer. This sample comprised CD4+ or CD8+ T cells sorted from blood, obtained in a trial of the OX40 agonist ivuxolimab. The CDR3: CASSLQGSRNTEAFF. The DNA of the CDR3 is TGTGCCAGCAGTTTACAGGGGAGCAGGAACACTGAAGCTTTCTTT.